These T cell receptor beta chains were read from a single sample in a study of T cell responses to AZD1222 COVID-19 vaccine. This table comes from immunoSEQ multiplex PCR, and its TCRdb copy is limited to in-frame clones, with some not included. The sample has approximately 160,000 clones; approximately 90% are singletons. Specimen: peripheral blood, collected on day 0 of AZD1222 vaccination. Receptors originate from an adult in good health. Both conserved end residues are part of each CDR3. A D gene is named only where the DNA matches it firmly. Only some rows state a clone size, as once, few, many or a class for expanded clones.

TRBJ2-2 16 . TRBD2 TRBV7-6 CASIPLGGRATGELFF TGTGCCAGCATCCCTCTGGGCGGGAGGGCCACCGGGGAGCTGTTTTTT
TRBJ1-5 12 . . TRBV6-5 CASGRSNQPQHF TGTGCCAGCGGAAGGAGCAATCAGCCCCAGCATTTT
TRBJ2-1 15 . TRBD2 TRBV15 CATINGLAGVNEQFF TGTGCCACGATAAATGGACTAGCGGGAGTTAATGAGCAGTTCTTC
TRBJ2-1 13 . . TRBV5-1 CASSLGPGNEQFF TGCGCCAGCAGCTTAGGGCCCGGGAATGAGCAGTTCTTC
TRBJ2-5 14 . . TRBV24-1 CATSDSGRVWTQYF TGTGCCACCAGTGACTCCGGACGGGTTTGGACCCAGTACTTC
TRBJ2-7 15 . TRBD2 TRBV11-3 CASSNLTSGRHEQYF TGTGCCAGCAGCAACTTGACTAGCGGGAGACATGAGCAGTACTTC
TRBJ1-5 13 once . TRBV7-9 CASSLQGNQPQHF TGTGCCAGCAGCTTACAAGGCAATCAGCCCCAGCATTTT
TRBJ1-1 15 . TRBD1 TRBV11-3 CASSSTGGLNTEAFF TGTGCCAGCAGCTCGACAGGGGGCTTGAACACTGAAGCTTTCTTT
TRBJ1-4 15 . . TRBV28 CASTDPGQNNEKLFF TGTGCCAGCACAGACCCCGGACAGAATAATGAAAAACTGTTTTTT
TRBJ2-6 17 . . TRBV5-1 CASSFPLDGPGANVLTF TGCGCCAGCAGCTTCCCCCTTGACGGCCCCGGGGCCAACGTCCTGACTTTC
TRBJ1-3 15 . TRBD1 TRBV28 CASSVSGGPGNTIYF TGTGCCAGCAGTGTATCAGGGGGCCCGGGAAACACCATATATTTT
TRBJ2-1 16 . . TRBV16 CASSQSGVGSYNEQFF TGTGCCAGCAGCCAATCGGGGGTAGGTTCCTACAATGAGCAGTTCTTC
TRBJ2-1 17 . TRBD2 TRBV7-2 CASSGTSGRARAYEQFF TGTGCCAGCAGCGGGACTAGCGGGAGGGCCCGGGCGTATGAGCAGTTCTTC
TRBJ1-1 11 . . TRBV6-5 CASTAWGEAFF TGTGCCAGCACCGCCTGGGGGGAAGCTTTCTTT
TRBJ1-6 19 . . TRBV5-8 CASSLALGAFFLRGSPLHF TGTGCCAGCAGCTTGGCCCTCGGGGCTTTCTTCCTACGAGGTTCACCCCTCCACTTT
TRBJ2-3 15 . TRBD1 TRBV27 CASSLTGTGGDTQYF TGTGCCAGCAGTTTAACCGGGACAGGGGGCGATACGCAGTATTTT
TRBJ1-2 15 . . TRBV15 CATSRGQGANYGYTF TGTGCCACCAGCAGAGGGCAGGGAGCTAACTATGGCTACACCTTC
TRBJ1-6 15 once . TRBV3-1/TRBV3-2 CASSQAGSENSPLHF TGTGCCAGCAGCCAAGCAGGGAGTGAGAATTCACCCCTCCACTTT
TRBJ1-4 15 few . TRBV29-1 CSVGLRGRTNEKLFF TGCAGCGTAGGCCTAAGGGGCAGAACTAATGAAAAACTGTTTTTT
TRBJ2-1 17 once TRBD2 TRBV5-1 CASSLARLAGDYNEQFF TGCGCCAGCAGCTTGGCCCGTCTAGCGGGCGACTACAATGAGCAGTTCTTC
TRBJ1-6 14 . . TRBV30 CAWSPDSPGSPLHF TGTGCCTGGAGTCCAGACAGCCCAGGGTCACCCCTCCACTTT
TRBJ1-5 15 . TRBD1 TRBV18 CASSPKQGSNQPQHF TGTGCCAGCTCACCCAAACAGGGGAGTAATCAGCCCCAGCATTTT
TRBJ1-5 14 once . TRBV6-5 CASSQGSSNQPQHF TGTGCCAGCAGCCAGGGATCAAGCAATCAGCCCCAGCATTTT
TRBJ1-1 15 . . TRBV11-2 CASSLLLFADTEAFF TGTGCCAGCAGCTTACTCCTTTTTGCGGACACTGAAGCTTTCTTT
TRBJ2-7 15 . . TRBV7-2 CASSLAHGRPYEQYF TGTGCCAGCAGCTTAGCGCATGGGAGGCCCTACGAGCAGTACTTC
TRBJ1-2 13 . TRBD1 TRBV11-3 CASSPGQGLGYTF TGTGCCAGCAGCCCCGGACAGGGCTTAGGCTACACCTTC
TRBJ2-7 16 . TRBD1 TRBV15 CATSRAGTGGPYEQYF TGTGCCACCAGCAGAGCCGGCACAGGGGGTCCCTACGAGCAGTACTTC
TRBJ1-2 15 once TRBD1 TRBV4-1 CASSQGQTGVGGYTF TGCGCCAGCAGCCAAGGGCAGACAGGGGTTGGCGGCTACACCTTC
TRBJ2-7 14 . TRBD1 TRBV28 CASSLRQGWGEQYF TGTGCCAGCAGTCTCCGACAGGGATGGGGCGAGCAGTACTTC
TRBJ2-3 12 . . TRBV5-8 CASSFSTDTQYF TGTGCCAGCAGCTTTTCAACAGATACGCAGTATTTT